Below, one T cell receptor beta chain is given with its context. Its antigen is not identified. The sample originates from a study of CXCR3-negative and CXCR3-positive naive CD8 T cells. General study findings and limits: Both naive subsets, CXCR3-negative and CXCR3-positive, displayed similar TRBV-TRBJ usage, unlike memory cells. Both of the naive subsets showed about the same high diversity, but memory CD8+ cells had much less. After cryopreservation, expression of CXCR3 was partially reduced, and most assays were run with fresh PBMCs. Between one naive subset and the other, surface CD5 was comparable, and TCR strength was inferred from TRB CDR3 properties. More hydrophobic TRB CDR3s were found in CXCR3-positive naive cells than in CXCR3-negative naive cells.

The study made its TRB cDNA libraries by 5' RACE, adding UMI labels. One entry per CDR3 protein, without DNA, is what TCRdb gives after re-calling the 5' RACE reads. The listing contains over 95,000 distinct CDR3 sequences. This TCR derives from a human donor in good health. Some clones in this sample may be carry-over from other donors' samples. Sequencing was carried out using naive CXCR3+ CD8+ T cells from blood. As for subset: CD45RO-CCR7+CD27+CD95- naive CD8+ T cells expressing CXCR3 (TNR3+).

The CDR3 reads CASRVWDRALTQETQYF. The chain employs TRBV28 and TRBJ2-5; no DNA is available, so the TRBD1 call from TCRdb remains unchecked. CDR1 and CDR2 (germline): MDHEN, SYDVKM. The CDR3 spans 17 residues.